Listed below are T cell receptor beta chains from one sample, sequenced in a study of blood T cell repertoires in COVID-19. Method: immunoSEQ multiplex PCR; TCRdb's copy keeps in-frame clones and lacks some. Altogether more than 100,000 clones are present, more than 75% being singletons, with the ten largest covering 25% to 30%. The sequenced material came from peripheral blood. Receptors originate from a woman in her seventies with acute or convalescent COVID-19. CDR3s include the opening cysteine and the closing phenylalanine or tryptophan. The D gene is left open where the match is weak. A row's size may be missing; if present it is once, few, many or a size class.

TRBV11-2	TRBJ2-7	-	TRBD1	TGTGCCAGCAGCCCCAATCAAGGACAGGGAAATGAGCAGTACTTC	CASSPNQGQGNEQYF
TRBV19	TRBJ2-3	-	-	TGTGCCAGTAGATCACAGGTTAGCACAGATACGCAGTATTTT	CASRSQVSTDTQYF
TRBV18	TRBJ1-4	-	TRBD1	TGTGCCAGCTCCGGACAGGGGGGAAATGAAAAACTGTTTTTT	CASSGQGGNEKLFF
TRBV4-2	TRBJ1-2	-	TRBD1	TGTGCCAGCAGCCAAGTCGACAGGGGGTCCGATGGCTACACCTTC	CASSQVDRGSDGYTF
TRBV10-1	TRBJ2-1	-	-	TGCGCCAGCAGTGAGTGGCGGGAAAGATACAATGAGCAGTTCTTC	CASSEWRERYNEQFF
TRBV10-1	TRBJ1-1	-	TRBD1	TGCGCCAGCAGCGAGGACAGGGGCTCTGCTGAAGCTTTCTTT	CASSEDRGSAEAFF
TRBV2	TRBJ1-5	-	-	TGTGCCAGCAGCCTTGACAGTTATAGCAATCAGCCCCAGCATTTT	CASSLDSYSNQPQHF
TRBV5-1	TRBJ2-1	-	-	TGCGCCAGCAGCTCCGGACAGAATGGGGAGCAGTTCTTC	CASSSGQNGEQFF
TRBV7-8	TRBJ1-2	-	TRBD1	TGTGCCAGCAGCTCTTCTAGAGTTAAACAGGGGAACTATGGCTACACCTTC	CASSSSRVKQGNYGYTF
TRBV27	TRBJ2-6	once	-	TGTGCCACCCACAGGGAGGGACCTGGGGCCAACGTCCTGACTTTC	CATHREGPGANVLTF
TRBV12-3/TRBV12-4	TRBJ1-2	-	-	TGTGCCAGCAGTTTAGACAGAAACTATGGCTACACCTTC	CASSLDRNYGYTF
TRBV27	TRBJ2-7	-	TRBD2	TGTGCCAGCAGTCTACCCCCCCGAGCGGGGGGCCTCTACGAGCAGTACTTC	CASSLPPRAGGLYEQYF
TRBV6-5	TRBJ2-1	few	TRBD1	TGTGCCAGCGGACAGGGTCTCTACAATGAGCAGTTCTTC	CASGQGLYNEQFF
TRBV27	TRBJ2-5	-	-	TGTGCCAGCAGTTTAAACCGGCAAGAGACCCAGTACTTC	CASSLNRQETQYF
TRBV5-4	TRBJ2-3	-	-	TGTGCCAGCAGCCCCCGTACCGGGACAATACAAGTTACGCAGTATTTT	CASSPRTGTIQVTQYF
TRBV30	TRBJ2-3	-	TRBD1	TGTGCCGTCAGTCAGGGGGTGGCAGATACGCAGTATTTT	CAVSQGVADTQYF
TRBV6-6	TRBJ1-1	-	-	TGTGCCAGCAGCTCCCGGACGACCTCGGGGACTGAAGCTTTCTTT	CASSSRTTSGTEAFF
TRBV19	TRBJ1-1	-	TRBD1	TGTGCCAGTCACAGGGGGGTAAACACTGAAGCTTTCTTT	CASHRGVNTEAFF
TRBV24-1	TRBJ2-3	-	-	TGTGCCACCAGTGGAGGGGGGGGAGGAGGAGATACGCAGTATTTT	CATSGGGGGGDTQYF
TRBV4-1	TRBJ1-2	few	-	TGCGCCAGCAGCCGCCAAGGGGGAGGGAACCCCCGAATCTATGGCTACACCTTC	CASSRQGGGNPRIYGYTF
TRBV10-3	TRBJ2-5	-	TRBD1	TGTGCCATCAGTGTGACAGGGTGGCAAGAGACCCAGTACTTC	CAISVTGWQETQYF
TRBV3-1/TRBV3-2	TRBJ2-5	-	TRBD2	TGTGCCAGCAGCCAATCGACTAGCGGGCTCCAAGAGACCCAGTACTTC	CASSQSTSGLQETQYF
TRBV29-1	TRBJ2-5	once	TRBD2	TGCAGCGTGATGGGAGGGGAAGAGACCCAGTACTTC	CSVMGGEETQYF
TRBV24-1	TRBJ1-4	-	-	TGTGCCACCAGTGAACGGGTCGGAAAACTGTTTTTT	CATSERVGKLFF
TRBV4-1	TRBJ1-4	few	-	TGCGCCAGCAGCCACCCTCTCAGGGGCACTAATGAAAAACTGTTTTTT	CASSHPLRGTNEKLFF
TRBV7-6	TRBJ2-3	-	-	TGTGCCAGCAGCACAGAGACAGATACGCAGTATTTT	CASSTETDTQYF
TRBV28	TRBJ1-2	-	-	TGTGCCAGCATCGGGGTAGAGTATGGCTACACCTTC	CASIGVEYGYTF
TRBV5-5	TRBJ2-3	-	TRBD1	TGTGCCAGCAGCTTTTTGGACAGGACTAGCACAGATACGCAGTATTTT	CASSFLDRTSTDTQYF